One sample yielded the 10 T cell receptor beta chains listed below, sequenced in a study of monozygotic twins with inflammatory bowel disease. TCRdb reprocessed the 5' RACE reads, keeping one entry per CDR3 protein, no DNA. In all, the sample yields some 83,000 distinct CDR3 sequences. The sequencing input was blood. The origin of the receptors is a human donor with ulcerative colitis or Crohn's disease, or a healthy co-twin of an affected twin (not recorded which).

The rearrangement links TRBV27 to TRBJ2-2. The CDR3 extends over 14 amino acids. Per the germline V gene, CDR1 is MNHEY and CDR2 is SMNVEV (reference sequence). CDR3 sequence reads: CASSVRSNTGELFF.

The J gene is TRBJ2-6, the V gene TRBV20-1; the TCRdb call, TRBD1, lacks DNA for checking. This CDR3 is built from 15 residues. Germline assignment: CDR1 DFQATT and CDR2 SNEGSKA (reference sequence). The CDR3 region is CSARATGAGANVLTF.

The chain has TRBV29-1 and TRBJ1-1; the D call of TRBD1 rests on TCRdb alone, since no DNA is present to check it. The CDR3 covers 16 residues. Looked up from germline, CDR1 is SQVTM and CDR2 is ANQGSEA. CDR3 sequence: CSVEETGQLTNTEAFF.

This chain joins TRBV18 and TRBJ2-7; absent DNA, TCRdb's TRBD1 call cannot be checked. Germline lookup yields CDR1 KGHSH and CDR2 LQKENI. The CDR3 runs 18 residues. CDR3 amino acids: CASSPERGSGSGFSEQYF.

The rearrangement links TRBV5-6 to TRBJ2-5. The CDR3 covers 11 residues. The germline V gene has CDR1 SGHDT and CDR2 YYEEEE. CDR3 region: CASSLVETQYF.

The rearrangement uses TRBV12-3 or TRBV12-4 and TRBJ1-5; TCRdb designates TRBD1, a call that cannot be tested without DNA. This CDR3 is 16 amino acids long. CDR3 region: CASSLVGRGQSQPQHF.

This chain joins TRBV5-6 and TRBJ2-7; the TCRdb D gene call, TRBD2, has no DNA to confirm it. The CDR3 contains 15 residues. CDR1 is SGHDT and CDR2 is YYEEEE in the germline V gene. The CDR3 region is CASSFLGPRSYEQYF.

This chain joins TRBV7-8 and TRBJ2-3. This CDR3 has 16 residues. Germline CDR1 SGHVS, CDR2 FQNEAQ. The CDR3 sequence is CASSLGAGSATDTQYF.

The rearrangement uses TRBV20-1 and TRBJ1-6; as DNA is missing, the TRBD1 call by TCRdb cannot be tested. The CDR3 runs to 16 residues. In germline, CDR1 is DFQATT, CDR2 SNEGSKA (reference sequence). CDR3 protein: CSARSMGGQENSPLHF.

V usage is TRBV5-6 and J usage is TRBJ1-2; TCRdb reports TRBD1, a call that lacks DNA to check it against. The germline V gene has CDR1 SGHDT and CDR2 YYEEEE. The CDR3 contains 13 residues. CDR3 sequence: CASSSRGHGSYTF.